Below are 7 T cell receptor beta chains sequenced from a single sample in a study of control samples from healthy donors and cancer patients. Assay used: immunoSEQ multiplex PCR; TCRdb lists only in-frame clones, some missing. The table records about 29,000 clones, around 90% of them present only once. The sequencing sample was made of formalin-fixed, paraffin-embedded tissue. Source of these receptors: a female donor with melanoma.

J is TRBJ1-4 and V is TRBV9; D is unresolved. Germline V CDR1 and CDR2: SGDLS, YYNGEE. The CDR3 is 14 amino acids. The V end lost 0 bases, the J end lost 4 bases, and 7 bases lay between the germline ends. CDR3 in amino acids: CASSVELHNEKLFF. The CDR3 DNA follows: TGTGCCAGCAGCGTAGAACTGCATAATGAAAAACTGTTTTTT.

The chain uses TRBV12-3 or TRBV12-4 and TRBJ2-5; TRBD2 might be the D (5 bases). The CDR3 is 13 amino acids. V lost 3 bases, J lost 9 bases, and 14 bases lay in between. CDR3 sequence: CASSFSLSGAQYF. The DNA of the CDR3 is TGTGCCAGCAGTTTTTCCCTCTCCGGGGCCCAGTACTTC.

The chain combines TRBV7-9 with TRBJ1-1, with 10 bases identical to TRBD1. Trimming removed 5 bases from V and 6 bases from J; junction bases left unmatched: 3. Germline CDR1 is SEHNR and CDR2 is FQNEAQ (reference sequence). The CDR3 sequence is 13 residues long. DNA of the CDR3: TGTGCCAGCAGCGTCGGACAGGGGGCTGAAGCTTTCTTT. It specifies CASSVGQGAEAFF.

The rearrangement links TRBV20-1 to TRBJ1-2; D is possibly TRBD1 (5 bases). The CDR3 extends over 11 amino acids. The germline V gene has CDR1 DFQATT and CDR2 SNEGSKA (reference sequence). V lost 6 bases, J lost 6 bases, and 11 bases lay in between. CDR3 in amino acids: CSAGEGHGYTF. The CDR3 DNA reads TGCAGTGCGGGCGAGGGGCATGGCTACACCTTC.

The chain uses TRBV18 and TRBJ2-7; 9 positions match TRBD2. V lost 3 bases to trimming and J lost 5 bases; unmatched junction nucleotides: 5. CDR3 length: 14 residues. Germline CDR1 and CDR2: KGHSH and LQKENI. CDR3 amino acids: CASSPMAGGNEQYF. The CDR3, as DNA: TGTGCCAGCTCACCGATGGCGGGAGGGAACGAGCAGTACTTC.

This clone was counted a single time. The chain joins TRBV4-1 to TRBJ2-2, with D perhaps matching TRBD1 (5 bases). The CDR3 totals 15 residues. Trimming removed 0 bases from V and 3 bases from J, with 8 bases in between. CDR1 is MGHRA and CDR2 is YSYEKL in the germline V gene. The CDR3 region has the DNA TGCGCCAGCAGCCAAGATACAGGATACACCGGGGAGCTGTTTTTT. This encodes CASSQDTGYTGELFF.

This clone was seen just once. J is TRBJ2-1 and V is TRBV11-2; 7 nucleotides align to TRBD2. V shed 0 bases, J shed 5 bases, and the junction held 10 bases outside the gene matches. Germline values: CDR1 SGHAT, CDR2 FQNNGV. The CDR3 loop spans 17 amino acids. The CDR3 sequence: CASSLDLLAGVHNEQFF. The CDR3 DNA sequence: TGTGCCAGCAGCTTAGATCTATTGGCGGGGGTACACAATGAGCAGTTCTTC.